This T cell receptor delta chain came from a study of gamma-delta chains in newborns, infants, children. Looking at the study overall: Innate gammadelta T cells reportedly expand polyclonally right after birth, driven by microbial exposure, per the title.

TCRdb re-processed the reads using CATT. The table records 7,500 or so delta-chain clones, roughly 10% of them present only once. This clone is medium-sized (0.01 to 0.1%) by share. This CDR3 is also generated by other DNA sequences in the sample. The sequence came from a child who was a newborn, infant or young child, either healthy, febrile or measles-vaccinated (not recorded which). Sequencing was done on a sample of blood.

The CDR3 DNA is TGTGCCTGTGACGTACTGGGGGATGGGGGTAAACTCATCTTT. Protein product: CACDVLGDGGKLIF. This chain links TRDV2 with TRDJ1; 10 bases match TRDD3. Germline V gene sequence: CDR1 GEAIGNYY, CDR2 EKD. The CDR3 is made up of 14 amino acids. V dropped 3 bases and J dropped 7; count of bases not matched to a gene: 7.